This T cell receptor (beta chain) comes out of a study of blood T cell repertoires in COVID-19. Only in-frame clones appear in the TCRdb table, and some are missing; sequencing was by immunoSEQ multiplex PCR. The sample contains 310,000 or so clones, roughly 91% of which appear only once. The TCR originated in a man in his forties or fifties with active or convalescent COVID-19. What was sequenced was peripheral blood.

The CDR3 nucleotides read TGTGCCAGCAGCCCGGGACTAGGATCGGGGGAGCTGTTTTTT. Protein: CASSPGLGSGELFF. The gene calls are TRBV27 and TRBJ2-2; 8 nucleotides line up with TRBD2. Germline CDR1 reads MNHEY; CDR2 reads SMNVEV (reference sequence). The CDR3 covers 14 residues. Trimming at V came to 6 bases and at J to 8 bases, leaving 8 bases not matched to a gene.